This TCR beta chain is drawn from a study of T cell responses to AZD1222 COVID-19 vaccine. Clones were read by immunoSEQ multiplex PCR, and TCRdb kept only the in-frame ones, dropping some. Of roughly 160,000 clones listed, around nine tenths are singletons. V trimming: 1 base; J trimming: 5 bases; junction bases outside the gene matches: 3. Germline CDR1 is LGHNA and CDR2 is YNFKEQ. This CDR3 spans 16 amino acids. The genes are TRBV4-2 and TRBJ2-5; 14 positions match TRBD2. Specimen: peripheral blood, collected on day 0 of AZD1222 vaccination. This clonotype was sampled from an adult in good health. CDR3 in DNA: TGTGCCAGCAGCCAAGGACTAGCGGGGGGGGAGGAGACCCAGTACTTC. Its translation is CASSQGLAGGEETQYF.